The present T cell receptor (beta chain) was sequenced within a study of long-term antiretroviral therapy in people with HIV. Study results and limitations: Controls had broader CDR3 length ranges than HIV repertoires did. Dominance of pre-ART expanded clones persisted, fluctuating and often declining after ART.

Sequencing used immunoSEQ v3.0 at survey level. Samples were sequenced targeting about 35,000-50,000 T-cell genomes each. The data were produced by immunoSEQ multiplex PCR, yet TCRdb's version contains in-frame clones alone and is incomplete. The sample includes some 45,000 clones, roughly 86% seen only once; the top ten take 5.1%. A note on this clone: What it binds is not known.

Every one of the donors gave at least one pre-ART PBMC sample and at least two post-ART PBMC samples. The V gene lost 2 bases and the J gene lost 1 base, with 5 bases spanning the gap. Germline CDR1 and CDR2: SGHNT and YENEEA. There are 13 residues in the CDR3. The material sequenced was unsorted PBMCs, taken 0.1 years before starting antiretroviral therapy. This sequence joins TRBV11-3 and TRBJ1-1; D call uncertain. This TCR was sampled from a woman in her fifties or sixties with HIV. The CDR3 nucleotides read TGTGCCAGCAGCTTATTCAAGAACACTGAAGCTTTCTTT. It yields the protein CASSLFKNTEAFF.